The sequence of this T cell receptor beta chain was determined in a study of OX40 agonist ivuxolimab in advanced cancers. Turning to the study itself: The dose-escalation cohort was approximately 84% male, with a mean age of 60 years, ranging roughly 23 to 79. Study-wide points: Patients who responded partially at 0.1-3.0 mg/kg showed clonal expansion ranking among the lowest. In CD8+ T cells, expanded clones were on average more numerous than in CD4+. In the 0.1 to 3.0 mg/kg range, CD4+ and CD8+ blood T cells had expanded clonally by week 6.

The V gene's germline CDR1 is LNHDA and CDR2 SQIVND (reference sequence). V was pared by 6 bases and J by 1 base, with 2 bases of the junction left unmatched. The CDR3 spans 14 residues. This table comes from immunoSEQ multiplex PCR, and its TCRdb copy is limited to in-frame clones, with some not included. The top ten hold approximately 0.69% of the sample, which has 45,000 to 65,000 clones, roughly 77% seen once. A remark on this clone: The antigen is undetermined.

The clonotype originates from an adult with an advanced solid tumor such as melanoma, head and neck, liver or kidney cancer. The input for sequencing was CD4+ or CD8+ T cells sorted from blood, taken in a trial of the OX40 agonist ivuxolimab. The chain uses TRBV19 and TRBJ2-2; 7 nucleotides align to TRBD1. Written as DNA, the CDR3 is TGTGCCAGTAGCCGGGACAGGAACACCGGGGAGCTGTTTTTT. It is translated as CASSRDRNTGELFF.